These 26 T cell receptor beta chains came from one sample sequenced in a study of T cell responses to AZD1222 COVID-19 vaccine. Profiling relied on immunoSEQ multiplex PCR, and the TCRdb table lists in-frame clones only, not all of them. The sample lists about 110,000 clones, around 90% occurring once. The starting material was peripheral blood, obtained 28 days after the second AZD1222 dose. Receptors were obtained from an adult who received the AZD1222 COVID-19 vaccine.

The chain joins TRBV28 to TRBJ1-4, with D uncertain. V lost 5 bases, J lost 5 bases, and 6 bases lay in between. This CDR3 spans 12 amino acids. CDR1 and CDR2 from the germline V gene are MDHEN and SYDVKM. The CDR3 loop reads CASSPWNEKLFF. CDR3 DNA sequence: TGTGCCAGCAGTCCGTGGAATGAAAAACTGTTTTTT.

V is TRBV3-1 (or the pseudogene TRBV3-2) and J is TRBJ2-3; TRBD2 might be the D (6 bases). Germline V gene data show CDR1 as LGHDT and CDR2 as YNNKEL (reference sequence). This CDR3 contains 20 residues. Trimming took off 0 bases at V and 5 bases at J, with 27 bases between the two ends. CDR3 nucleotides: TGTGCCAGCAGCCAAGAGGGTCGGAGACTGGCGGGAAGCTTACGAGATACGCAGTATTTT. Translating gives CASSQEGRRLAGSLRDTQYF.

The chain has TRBV2 and TRBJ2-3; D is uncertain. The CDR3 contains 14 residues. V was trimmed by 3 bases and J by 2 bases, leaving 9 bases between them. Germline CDR1 reads SNHLY; CDR2 reads FYNNEI. The CDR3 nucleotides read TGTGCCAGCAGTGATTGGGATTACACAGATACGCAGTATTTT. Encoded protein: CASSDWDYTDTQYF.

The chain links TRBV9 to TRBJ2-2; D is perhaps TRBD1 (5 bases). Germline loops: CDR1 SGDLS, CDR2 YYNGEE. The V and J ends lost 4 bases and 7 bases respectively, with 20 bases between them. The CDR3 loop spans 16 amino acids. In DNA, the CDR3 is TGTGCCAGCAGCACTTTCTGGAGCCCAGGGTTCGGGGAGCTGTTTTTT. It is translated as CASSTFWSPGFGELFF.

This clone turned up a few times. The chain is built from TRBV19 and TRBJ2-1; 9 nucleotides align to TRBD2. V trimming: 7 bases; J trimming: 12 bases; junction bases outside the gene matches: 13. This CDR3 region has 14 residues. Per the germline V gene, CDR1 is LNHDA and CDR2 is SQIVND (reference sequence). CDR3: CASTGVAGVNPQFF. Here the CDR3 DNA reads TGTGCCAGTACGGGGGTAGCGGGGGTAAACCCGCAGTTCTTC.

V gene TRBV9 combines with J gene TRBJ1-1, with 7 nucleotides matching TRBD1. Looked up from germline, CDR1 is SGDLS and CDR2 is YYNGEE. The CDR3 totals 14 residues. V lost 0 bases, J lost 8 bases, and 7 bases stayed unmatched. Here the CDR3 DNA reads TGTGCCAGCAGCGTAGATCAGGGGGAGAGGGAAGCTTTCTTT. Its protein product is CASSVDQGEREAFF. Using reference TRBV9 and TRBJ1-1 for the parts outside the CDR3, the full variable domain is DSGVTQTPKHLITATGQRVTLRCSPRSGDLSVYWYQQSLDQGLQFLIQYYNGEERAKGNILERFSAQQFPDLHSELNLSSLELGDSALYFCASSVDQGEREAFFGQGTRLTVV.

V is TRBV15 and J is TRBJ1-2, with 9 bases identical to TRBD1. CDR1 and CDR2 from the germline V gene are LNHNV and YYDKDF (reference sequence). Trimming at V came to 5 bases and at J to 8 bases, leaving 12 bases not matched to a gene. This CDR3 contains 15 residues. The CDR3 coding sequence is TGTGCCACCAGCCTACGTCCAAGGACAGGGGAAGGCTACACCTTC. Its translation: CATSLRPRTGEGYTF.

This chain connects TRBV15 to TRBJ1-4, with D hard to call. The germline V gene has CDR1 LNHNV and CDR2 YYDKDF (reference sequence). Trimming left V 8 bases short and J 0 bases short, with 13 bases between. The CDR3 is made up of 15 amino acids. The chain's CDR3 is CATSQDQATNEKLFF. The CDR3 DNA reads TGTGCCACCTCCCAGGACCAAGCAACTAATGAAAAACTGTTTTTT.

This chain's CDR3 is CASSQVLDTEAFF. DNA for the CDR3: TGTGCCAGCAGCCAAGTCCTAGACACTGAAGCTTTCTTT. This chain links TRBV3-1 (or the pseudogene TRBV3-2) with TRBJ1-1; no definite D call. The germline gives CDR1 LGHDT, CDR2 YNNKEL (reference sequence). The CDR3 spans 13 residues. Trimming left V 1 base short and J 3 bases short, with 6 bases between.

This chain links TRBV24-1 with TRBJ2-1; 8 bases are shared with TRBD2. From germline, CDR1 is KGHDR and CDR2 SFDVKD. Unmatched junction bases numbered 17, after V lost 9 bases and J lost 2 bases. The CDR3 contains 18 residues. The CDR3 coding sequence is TGTGCCACCGGTTTGAGTAGCGGGATGGGGGAGACCTACAATGAGCAGTTCTTC. Encoded protein: CATGLSSGMGETYNEQFF.

J is TRBJ2-5 and V is TRBV19; D may correspond to TRBD1 or TRBD2 (6 bases each). Trimming took off 9 bases at V and 3 bases at J, with 14 bases between the two ends. CDR1 and CDR2 (germline): LNHDA, SQIVND (reference sequence). This CDR3 region has 13 residues. Here the CDR3 DNA reads TGTGCCAGCCGGGGGCCCGCCGAAGAGACCCAGTACTTC. This sequence encodes CASRGPAEETQYF.

The chain carries TRBV4-1 and TRBJ1-1; D might be TRBD1 (6 bases). CDR1 and CDR2 from the germline V gene are MGHRA and YSYEKL. Trimming pared 0 bases from V and 3 bases from J, leaving 14 bases between. The CDR3 extends over 16 amino acids. This CDR3 is CASSQEANRVHTEAFF. The CDR3 bases are TGCGCCAGCAGCCAAGAAGCGAACAGGGTACACACTGAAGCTTTCTTT.

This clone was observed once. The J gene is TRBJ2-7, the V gene TRBV11-2; D gene ambiguous. CDR3 length equals 15 residues. Germline lookup yields CDR1 SGHAT and CDR2 FQNNGV. Trimming stripped 2 bases from V and 0 bases from J, with 11 bases between. The CDR3 loop is CASSLIWSSSYEQYF. The CDR3 DNA reads TGTGCCAGCAGCTTAATCTGGAGTAGCTCCTACGAGCAGTACTTC.

The chain couples TRBV7-5 to TRBJ2-5. TRBV7-5 is labeled a pseudogene. The CDR3 has 15 residues. DNA for the CDR3: TGTGCCAGAAGCTCAGGGTCCGAGGGTGGAGAGACCCAGTACTTC. It yields the protein CARSSGSEGGETQYF.

The chain uses TRBV19 and TRBJ1-4; the D gene is possibly TRBD1 (6 bases). V lost 4 bases and J 4 bases, leaving 10 bases between the germline ends. Germline V lookup: CDR1 LNHDA, CDR2 SQIVND (reference sequence). The CDR3 covers 14 residues. The CDR3 DNA sequence: TGTGCCAGTAGTAGGGGGCCCGGTAATGAAAAACTGTTTTTT. Amino acid sequence: CASSRGPGNEKLFF.

This chain connects TRBV6-6 to TRBJ2-1; D is uncertain. Germline-derived CDR1 and CDR2 are MNHNY and SVGAGI (reference sequence). CDR3 size: 15 residues. Trimming stripped 2 bases from V and 4 bases from J, with 12 bases between. The CDR3 DNA reads TGTGCCAGCAGTTACCCTGATAGAAAATACAATGAGCAGTTCTTC. This translates into CASSYPDRKYNEQFF.

The CDR3 spells CASSSTGGSEETQYF. In nucleotides, the CDR3 is TGTGCCAGTAGTTCGACAGGGGGCTCGGAGGAGACCCAGTACTTC. V is TRBV19 and J is TRBJ2-5; 10 nucleotides match TRBD1. The trim removed 5 bases at V and 5 bases at J, leaving 8 bases unmatched. This CDR3 is 15 amino acids long. Per germline, CDR1 LNHDA and CDR2 SQIVND (reference sequence).

This clone is categorized as medium-sized. This chain joins TRBV18 and TRBJ1-3; 11 bases fit TRBD1. Germline V gene data show CDR1 as KGHSH and CDR2 as LQKENI. V trimming: 1 base; J trimming: 2 bases; junction bases outside the gene matches: 7. This CDR3 comprises 18 residues. CDR3 bases: TGTGCCAGCTCACCACTCGCGCCGGGACAGGGGGCTGGAAACACCATATATTTT. Protein: CASSPLAPGQGAGNTIYF.

This chain links TRBV5-1 with TRBJ2-7, with 12 bases lining up with TRBD2. This CDR3 comprises 18 residues. The trim removed 6 bases at V and 5 bases at J, leaving 18 bases unmatched. Per the germline V gene, CDR1 is SGHRS and CDR2 is YFSETQ. The CDR3 DNA reads as TGCGCCAGCAAGCCTTTGACTAGCGGGAGCCTGGGGAGGAACGAGCAGTACTTC. It codes for CASKPLTSGSLGRNEQYF.

This chain connects TRBV14 to TRBJ1-5; D is undetermined. The germline V and J ends were trimmed by 1 base and 0 bases, with 10 bases remaining between them. Germline assignment: CDR1 SGHDN and CDR2 FVKESK. This CDR3 is 16 amino acids long. CDR3 nucleotides: TGTGCCAGCAGCCAAGTTCGCAGCTATAGCAATCAGCCCCAGCATTTT. This gives the protein CASSQVRSYSNQPQHF.

This rearrangement joins TRBV5-1 to TRBJ1-1; 10 nucleotides line up with TRBD1. The CDR3 length is 14 residues. J was trimmed by 3 bases and V by 4 bases; bases with no gene match: 3. In germline, CDR1 is SGHRS, CDR2 YFSETQ. CDR3 DNA sequence: TGCGCCAGCAGCGCAGGACAGGGGGACACTGAAGCTTTCTTT. Its translation is CASSAGQGDTEAFF.

The chain links TRBV6-6 to TRBJ2-7; 9 bases are a match to TRBD1. V gave up 5 bases and J gave up 2 bases; unmatched junction bases: 4. CDR1 is MNHNY, CDR2 SVGAGI, per germline (reference sequence). This CDR3 is 14 amino acids long. This CDR3 is CASSRTGVPYEQYF. The CDR3 bases are TGTGCCAGCAGTAGGACAGGGGTCCCCTACGAGCAGTACTTC.

Only one count was recorded for this clone. At the DNA level, this CDR3 is encoded by other sequences in the same sample as well. J is TRBJ1-1 and V is TRBV27; D uncertain. The length of the CDR3 is 13 residues. CDR1 is MNHEY, CDR2 SMNVEV, per germline (reference sequence). Between the trimmed V and J ends, which lost 0 bases and 0 bases, there was a span of 2 bases. In DNA form, the CDR3 reads TGTGCCAGCAGTTTATCTCTGAACACTGAAGCTTTCTTT. It translates to CASSLSLNTEAFF.

This rearrangement joins TRBV5-4 to TRBJ2-7; D may be TRBD1 or TRBD2 (5 bases each). Germline V gives CDR1 SGHNT, CDR2 YYREEE (reference sequence). The CDR3 is made up of 14 amino acids. Trimming stripped 3 bases from V and 3 bases from J, with 13 bases between. In DNA, the CDR3 is TGTGCCAGCAGCTCGGGACCTCCTCTCTACGAGCAGTACTTC. As protein: CASSSGPPLYEQYF.

This clone has just a few counts. The V and J genes are TRBV16 and TRBJ2-5, with TRBD1 matching over 7 bases. Per the germline V gene, CDR1 is KGHSY and CDR2 is FQNENV. The J segment lost 1 base and the V segment lost 3 bases, leaving 2 bases of the junction unmatched. The CDR3 consists of 14 residues. CDR3 DNA sequence: TGTGCCAGCAGCCAGAGACAGGGCCAAGAGACCCAGTACTTC. Translating it yields CASSQRQGQETQYF.

Only a few counts were recorded for this clone. The J gene is TRBJ1-4, the V gene TRBV10-2; D is undetermined. The CDR3 runs 15 residues. V gave up 3 bases and J gave up 3 bases, with 11 bases separating them. The V gene's germline CDR1 is WSHSY and CDR2 SAAADI. CDR3 sequence: CASSDVGRPNEKLFF. The CDR3 region has the DNA TGCGCCAGCAGTGACGTGGGGAGGCCTAATGAAAAACTGTTTTTT.